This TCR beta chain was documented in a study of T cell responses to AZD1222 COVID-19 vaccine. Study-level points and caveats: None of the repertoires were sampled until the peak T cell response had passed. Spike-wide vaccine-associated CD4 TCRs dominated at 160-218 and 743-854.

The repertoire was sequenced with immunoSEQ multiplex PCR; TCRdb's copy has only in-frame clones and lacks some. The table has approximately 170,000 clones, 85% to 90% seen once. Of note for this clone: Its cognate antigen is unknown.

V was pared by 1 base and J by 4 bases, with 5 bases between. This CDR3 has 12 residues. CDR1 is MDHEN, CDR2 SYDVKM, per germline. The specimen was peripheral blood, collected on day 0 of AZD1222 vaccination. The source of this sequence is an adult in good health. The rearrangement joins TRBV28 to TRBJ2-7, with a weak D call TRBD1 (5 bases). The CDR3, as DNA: TGTGCCAGCAGTTTATCAGGGTACGAGCAGTACTTC. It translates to CASSLSGYEQYF. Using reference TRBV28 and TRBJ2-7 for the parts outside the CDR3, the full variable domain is DVKVTQSSRYLVKRTGEKVFLECVQDMDHENMFWYRQDPGLGLRLIYFSYDVKMKEKGDIPEGYSVSREKKERFSLILESASTNQTSMYLCASSLSGYEQYFGPGTRLTVT.